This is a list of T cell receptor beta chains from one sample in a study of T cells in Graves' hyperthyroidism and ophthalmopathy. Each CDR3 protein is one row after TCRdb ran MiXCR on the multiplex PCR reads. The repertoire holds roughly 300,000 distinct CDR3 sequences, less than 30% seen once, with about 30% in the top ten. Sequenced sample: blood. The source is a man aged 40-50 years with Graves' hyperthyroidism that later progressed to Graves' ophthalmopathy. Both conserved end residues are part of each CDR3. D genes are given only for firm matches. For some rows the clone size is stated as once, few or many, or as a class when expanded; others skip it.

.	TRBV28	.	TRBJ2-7	CASSYPGPPYEQYF	TGTGCCAGCAGCTATCCAGGGCCCCCTTACGAGCAGTACTTC
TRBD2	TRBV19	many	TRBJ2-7	CASSSPGAGGPYEQYF	TGTGCCAGTAGTTCCCCTGGGGCGGGAGGACCCTACGAGCAGTACTTC
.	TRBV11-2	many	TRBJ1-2	CASSLGTQRGGSGYTF	TGTGCCAGCAGCTTAGGGACCCAACGGGGGGGCTCTGGCTACACCTTC
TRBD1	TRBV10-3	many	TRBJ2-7	CAIRTTGTGAEEQYF	TGTGCCATCAGAACCACCGGGACAGGGGCTGAGGAGCAGTACTTC
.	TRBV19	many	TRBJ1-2	CASSISERSGYTF	TGTGCCAGTAGTATTTCCGAGCGGTCTGGCTACACCTTC
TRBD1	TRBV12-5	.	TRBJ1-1	CASGRGQGAGMNTEAFF	TGTGCTAGTGGGAGAGGACAGGGGGCAGGTATGAACACTGAAGCTTTCTTT
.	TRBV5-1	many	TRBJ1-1	CASSHHINGNTEAFF	TGCGCCAGCAGCCATCACATCAACGGAAACACTGAAGCTTTCTTT
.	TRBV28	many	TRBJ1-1	CASSPLTGHGAFF	TGTGCCAGCAGTCCCCTGACGGGTCATGGGGCTTTCTTT
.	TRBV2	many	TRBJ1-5	CASSGEDSSNQPQHF	TGTGCCAGCAGTGGGGAGGATAGTAGCAATCAGCCCCAGCATTTT
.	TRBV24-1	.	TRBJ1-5	CATSDQGTDQPQHF	TGTGCCACCAGTGATCAAGGGACTGATCAGCCCCAGCATTTT
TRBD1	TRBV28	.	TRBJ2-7	CASSPARTGSSYEQYF	TGTGCCAGCAGCCCCGCCAGGACAGGGAGCTCCTACGAGCAGTACTTC
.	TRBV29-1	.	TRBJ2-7	CSVGGLGPSYEQYF	TGCAGCGTTGGAGGGCTGGGCCCATCCTACGAGCAGTACTTC
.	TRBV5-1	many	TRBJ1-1	CASGRGASGTEAFF	TGCGCCAGCGGTCGCGGGGCATCGGGGACTGAAGCTTTCTTT
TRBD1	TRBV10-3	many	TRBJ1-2	CAISENGQGYGYTF	TGTGCCATCAGTGAAAATGGACAGGGTTATGGCTACACCTTC
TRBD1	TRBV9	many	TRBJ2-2	CASKPGQGFAGELFF	TGTGCCAGCAAACCGGGACAGGGGTTCGCCGGGGAGCTGTTTTTT
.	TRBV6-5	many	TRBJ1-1	CASSYVFEGTLNTEAFF	TGTGCCAGCAGTTACGTTTTCGAAGGGACACTGAACACTGAAGCTTTCTTT
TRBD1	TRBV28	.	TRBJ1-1	CASSRGDRVNTEAFF	TGTGCCAGCAGCCGAGGCGACAGGGTGAACACTGAAGCTTTCTTT
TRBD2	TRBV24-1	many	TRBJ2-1	CATSDRGTSLNEQFF	TGTGCCACCAGTGATCGGGGGACTAGTTTAAATGAGCAGTTCTTC
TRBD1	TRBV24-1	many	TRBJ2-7	CAPEETGDNYEQYF	TGTGCCCCCGAGGAGACAGGGGATAATTACGAGCAGTACTTC
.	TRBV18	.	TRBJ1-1	CASSPVLTGIVNTEAFF	TGTGCCAGCTCACCCGTATTAACAGGGATTGTAAACACTGAAGCTTTCTTT